This section outlines one T cell receptor (beta chain) sequence together with its context. The sample comes from a study of blood T cell repertoires in COVID-19. Study context: PBMCs, B-cell-depleted T cells, or T cells were the source of the cDNA or gDNA that made up the material.

As processed by the authors: Quantification of nucleated cells was approximated via reference gene primer amplification. Generated by immunoSEQ multiplex PCR, the TCRdb table keeps only in-frame clones and is missing some. V, J and clone size reflect that table, while D and trimming were determined from the DNA. The table lists about 400,000 clones, around 89% of them singletons. After removal of 4 bases from V and 4 bases from J, the junction contained 6 bases not matched to a gene. This CDR3 has 16 residues. Per germline, CDR1 LGHDT and CDR2 YNNKEL (reference sequence). The sample taken for sequencing was PBMCs or T cells enriched from blood (not recorded which). The rearrangement uses TRBV3-1 (or the pseudogene TRBV3-2) and TRBJ1-4; 10 nucleotides match TRBD1. This receptor was obtained from a woman aged 25 to 39 with acute COVID-19. CDR3 sequence reads: CASSRGTGEVNEKLFF. DNA of the CDR3: TGTGCCAGCAGCCGGGGGACAGGGGAGGTTAATGAAAAACTGTTTTTT.